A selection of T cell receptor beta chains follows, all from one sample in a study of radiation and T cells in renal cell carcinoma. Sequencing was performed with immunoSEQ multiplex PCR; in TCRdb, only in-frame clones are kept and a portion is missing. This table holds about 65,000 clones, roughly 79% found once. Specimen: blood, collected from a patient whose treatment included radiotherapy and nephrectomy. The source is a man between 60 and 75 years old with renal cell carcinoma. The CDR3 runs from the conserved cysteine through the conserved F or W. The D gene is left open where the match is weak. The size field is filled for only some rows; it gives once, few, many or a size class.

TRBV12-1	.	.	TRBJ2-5	CASSEWAGGEETQYF	TGTGCCAGCAGCGAATGGGCGGGGGGAGAAGAGACCCAGTACTTC
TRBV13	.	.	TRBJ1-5	CASKERYSNQPQHF	TGTGCCAGCAAAGAACGGTATAGCAATCAGCCCCAGCATTTT
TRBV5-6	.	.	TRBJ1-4	CASNRLGRSNEKLFF	TGTGCCAGCAACCGCTTGGGACGTAGCAATGAAAAACTGTTTTTT
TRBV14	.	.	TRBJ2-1	CASSRTIENEQFF	TGTGCCAGCAGCCGGACGATTGAGAATGAGCAGTTCTTC
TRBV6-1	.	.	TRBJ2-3	CASSSRADTQYF	TGTGCCAGCAGTTCACGGGCAGATACGCAGTATTTT
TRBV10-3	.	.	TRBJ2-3	CAIRSTSGSGTDTQYF	TGTGCCATCAGGAGTACAAGCGGTAGTGGCACAGATACGCAGTATTTT
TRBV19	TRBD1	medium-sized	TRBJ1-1	CASSINQGQPLTEAFF	TGTGCCAGTAGCATTAATCAGGGACAGCCGCTCACTGAAGCTTTCTTT
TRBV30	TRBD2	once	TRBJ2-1	CAWNKGSGGSYNEQFF	TGTGCCTGGAATAAAGGTAGCGGGGGCTCTTACAATGAGCAGTTCTTC
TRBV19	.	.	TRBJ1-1	CASSGVRTEAFF	TGTGCCAGTAGTGGGGTGAGGACTGAAGCTTTCTTT
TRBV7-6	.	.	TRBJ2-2	CASSTQDRITGELFF	TGTGCCAGCAGCACCCAGGACAGAATTACCGGGGAGCTGTTTTTT
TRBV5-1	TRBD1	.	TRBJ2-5	CASSRGQGGLETQYF	TGCGCCAGCAGCAGGGGACAGGGGGGTTTGGAGACCCAGTACTTC
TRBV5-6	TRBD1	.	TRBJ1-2	CASSTTGDGGYTF	TGTGCCAGCAGCACGACAGGGGACGGTGGCTACACCTTC
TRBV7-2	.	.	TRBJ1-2	CASSLSSGYTF	TGTGCCAGCAGCTTATCCTCTGGCTACACCTTC
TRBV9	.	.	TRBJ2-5	CASSLGTGSSVETQYF	TGTGCCAGCAGCCTCGGGACTGGATCCTCCGTGGAGACCCAGTACTTC
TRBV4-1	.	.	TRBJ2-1	CASSQDWDNLYNEQFF	TGCGCCAGCAGCCAAGATTGGGACAACCTCTACAATGAGCAGTTCTTC
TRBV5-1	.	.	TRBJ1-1	CASSLEADTEAFF	TGCGCCAGCAGCTTGGAGGCTGACACTGAAGCTTTCTTT
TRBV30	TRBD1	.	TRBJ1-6	CAWRADRVYNSPLHF	TGTGCCTGGAGGGCAGACAGGGTCTATAATTCACCCCTCCACTTT
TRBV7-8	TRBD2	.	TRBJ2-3	CASSPGGWGTDTQYF	TGTGCCAGCAGCCCGGGAGGTTGGGGCACAGATACGCAGTATTTT
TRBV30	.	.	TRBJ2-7	CACASGDRPYEQYF	TGTGCCTGCGCCTCCGGAGACAGGCCCTACGAGCAGTACTTC
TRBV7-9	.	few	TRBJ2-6	CASSLGPGRPTSGANVLTF	TGTGCCAGCAGCTTAGGACCGGGACGCCCGACTAGTGGGGCCAACGTCCTGACTTTC
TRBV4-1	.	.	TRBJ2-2	CASSQDPQVGTGELFF	TGCGCCAGCAGCCAAGATCCTCAAGTAGGGACCGGGGAGCTGTTTTTT
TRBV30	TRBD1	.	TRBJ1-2	CAWSLRTGGSGYTF	TGTGCCTGGAGTTTACGGACAGGGGGATCTGGCTACACCTTC
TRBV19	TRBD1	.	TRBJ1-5	CASSIGTGTNQPQHF	TGTGCCAGTAGTATAGGGACAGGGACGAATCAGCCCCAGCATTTT
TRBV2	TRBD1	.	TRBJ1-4	CASRDRGGDEKLFF	TGTGCCAGCAGGGACAGGGGGGGGGATGAAAAACTGTTTTTT
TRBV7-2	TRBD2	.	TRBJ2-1	CASSLELAGMHEQFF	TGTGCCAGCAGCTTAGAACTAGCGGGTATGCATGAGCAGTTCTTC
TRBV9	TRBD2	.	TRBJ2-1	CASSPLWLAGEGEQFF	TGTGCCAGCAGCCCCCTCTGGCTAGCGGGAGAGGGTGAGCAGTTCTTC
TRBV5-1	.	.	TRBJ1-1	CASNSDMNTEAFF	TGCGCCAGCAACTCAGATATGAACACTGAAGCTTTCTTT
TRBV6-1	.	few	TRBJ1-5	CASSEARGGGYQPQHF	TGTGCCAGCAGTGAAGCCCGAGGGGGGGGATACCAGCCCCAGCATTTT
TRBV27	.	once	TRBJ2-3	CASSPRRSVLSTDTQYF	TGTGCCAGCAGTCCCCGACGGTCAGTTTTGAGCACAGATACGCAGTATTTT
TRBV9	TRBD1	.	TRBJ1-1	CASSPRDSYTEAFF	TGTGCCAGCAGCCCCCGGGACAGTTACACTGAAGCTTTCTTT
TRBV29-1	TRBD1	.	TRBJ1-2	CSGAGTGGGYTF	TGCAGCGGCGCCGGGACAGGGGGTGGCTACACCTTC
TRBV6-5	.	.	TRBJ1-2	CASSYLGSNYGYTF	TGTGCCAGCAGTTACCTGGGTTCGAACTATGGCTACACCTTC
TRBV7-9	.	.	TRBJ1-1	CASSWTSTGTDSTEAFF	TGTGCCAGCAGCTGGACCTCTACAGGGACGGATTCTACTGAAGCTTTCTTT
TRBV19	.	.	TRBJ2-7	CASSIQKYYEQYF	TGTGCCAGTAGTATCCAGAAATACTACGAGCAGTACTTC
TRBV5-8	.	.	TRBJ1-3	CASSFLGGNGNTIYF	TGTGCCAGCAGCTTCCTTGGGGGAAATGGAAACACCATATATTTT
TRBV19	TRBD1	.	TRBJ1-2	CASRMGQGNAGYTF	TGTGCCAGTAGGATGGGACAGGGAAATGCAGGCTACACCTTC
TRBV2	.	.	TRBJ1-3	CASSEQGRRNTIYF	TGTGCCAGCAGTGAACAGGGACGGCGGAACACCATATATTTT
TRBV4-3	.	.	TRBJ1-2	CASSQERAGYSGYTF	TGCGCCAGCAGCCAAGAGAGGGCAGGGTATAGTGGCTACACCTTC
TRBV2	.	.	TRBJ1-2	CASSKGTYPNYGYTF	TGTGCCAGCAGTAAGGGGACTTATCCTAACTATGGCTACACCTTC
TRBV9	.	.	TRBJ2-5	CASSEDSQETQYF	TGTGCCAGCAGTGAGGACAGCCAAGAGACCCAGTACTTC
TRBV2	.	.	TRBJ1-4	CASSELEREKLFF	TGTGCCAGCAGTGAACTAGAAAGAGAAAAACTGTTTTTT
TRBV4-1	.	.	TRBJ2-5	CASSQTLGVKETQYF	TGCGCCAGCAGCCAGACCCTGGGGGTAAAAGAGACCCAGTACTTC
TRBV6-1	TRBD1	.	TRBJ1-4	CASSGRQGAPANEKLFF	TGTGCCAGCAGTGGCAGACAGGGGGCCCCGGCTAATGAAAAACTGTTTTTT
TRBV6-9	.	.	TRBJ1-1	CASSSAGLNTEAFF	TGTGCCAGCAGTTCGGCAGGGTTGAACACTGAAGCTTTCTTT
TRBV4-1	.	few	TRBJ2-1	CASSSRLEGGEQFF	TGCGCCAGCAGCTCCCGACTAGAAGGGGGTGAGCAGTTCTTC
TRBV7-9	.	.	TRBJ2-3	CASRGGDTQYF	TGTGCCAGCAGAGGAGGGGATACGCAGTATTTT
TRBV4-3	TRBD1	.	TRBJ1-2	CASSQDRDSYGYTF	TGCGCCAGCAGCCAAGATAGGGACAGCTATGGCTACACCTTC
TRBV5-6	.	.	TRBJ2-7	CASSLVGQDYEQYF	TGTGCCAGCAGCTTGGTGGGTCAGGACTACGAGCAGTACTTC
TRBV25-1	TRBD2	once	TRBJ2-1	CASSRTTSGSQYNEQFF	TGTGCCAGCAGTAGGACAACTAGCGGGAGTCAGTACAATGAGCAGTTCTTC
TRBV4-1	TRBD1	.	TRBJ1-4	CASSQEQGYSEKLFF	TGCGCCAGCAGCCAAGAACAGGGGTATAGTGAAAAACTGTTTTTT
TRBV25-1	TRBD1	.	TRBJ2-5	CASSLGQGGQETQYF	TGTGCCAGCAGCCTCGGACAGGGGGGGCAAGAGACCCAGTACTTC
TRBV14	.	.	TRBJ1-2	CASSPDRSRYTF	TGTGCCAGCAGCCCCGACAGGAGCCGCTACACCTTC
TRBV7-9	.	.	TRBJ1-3	CASSRRSGNTIYF	TGTGCCAGCAGCCGGCGCTCTGGAAACACCATATATTTT
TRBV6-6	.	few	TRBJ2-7	CASSYGDLTYEQYF	TGTGCCAGCAGTTACGGGGACCTAACCTACGAGCAGTACTTC
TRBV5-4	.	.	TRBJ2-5	CASSLDYGYQETQYF	TGTGCCAGCAGCTTGGATTATGGGTACCAAGAGACCCAGTACTTC
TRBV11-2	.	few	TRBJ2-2	CASSYRDSGELFF	TGTGCCAGCAGCTACAGGGATTCCGGGGAGCTGTTTTTT
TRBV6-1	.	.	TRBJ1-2	CASSPTWGANYGYTF	TGTGCCAGCAGTCCTACCTGGGGAGCTAACTATGGCTACACCTTC
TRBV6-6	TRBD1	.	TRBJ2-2	CASSPRDRVTKEELFF	TGTGCCAGCAGTCCCCGGGACAGGGTCACAAAAGAGGAGCTGTTTTTT
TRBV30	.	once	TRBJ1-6	CAWRREGLIPLHF	TGTGCCTGGAGAAGGGAGGGCCTGATCCCCCTCCACTTT
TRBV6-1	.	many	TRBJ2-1	CASSEAERNYNEQFF	TGTGCCAGCAGTGAAGCCGAGCGAAATTACAATGAGCAGTTCTTC